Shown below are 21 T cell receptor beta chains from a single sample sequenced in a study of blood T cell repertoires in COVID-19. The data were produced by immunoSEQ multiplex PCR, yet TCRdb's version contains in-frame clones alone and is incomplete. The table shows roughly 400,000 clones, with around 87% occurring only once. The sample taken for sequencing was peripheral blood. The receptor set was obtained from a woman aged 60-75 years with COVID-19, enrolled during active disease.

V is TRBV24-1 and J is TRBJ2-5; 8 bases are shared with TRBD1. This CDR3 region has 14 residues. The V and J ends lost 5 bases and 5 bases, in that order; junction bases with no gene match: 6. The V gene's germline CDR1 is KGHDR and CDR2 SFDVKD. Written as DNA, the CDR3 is TGTGCCACCAGTGGCCAGGGGGCGCGGGAGACCCAGTACTTC. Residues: CATSGQGARETQYF.

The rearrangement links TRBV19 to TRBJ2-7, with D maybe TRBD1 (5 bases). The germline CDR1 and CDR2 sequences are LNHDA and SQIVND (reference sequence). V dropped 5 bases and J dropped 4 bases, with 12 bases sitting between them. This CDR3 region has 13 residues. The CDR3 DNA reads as TGTGCCAGTAGTCCCAGGACATTGTACGAGCAGTACTTC. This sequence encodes CASSPRTLYEQYF.

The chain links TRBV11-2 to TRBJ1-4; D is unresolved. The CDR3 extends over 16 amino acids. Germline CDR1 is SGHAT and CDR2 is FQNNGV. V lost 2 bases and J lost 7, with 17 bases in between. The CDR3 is CASSLLAGRRGEKLFF. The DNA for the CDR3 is TGTGCCAGCAGCTTACTGGCGGGCAGGCGGGGTGAAAAACTGTTTTTT.

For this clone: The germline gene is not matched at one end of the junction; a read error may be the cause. The CDR3 nucleotides read TGTGCCAGCAGCTCTACGCGGGTCTCCGACAATGAGCAGTTCTTC. It translates to CASSSTRVSDNEQFF. This chain links TRBV7-9 with TRBJ2-1; possible D gene TRBD2, 5 bases. The CDR3 totals 15 residues. Germline-derived CDR1 and CDR2 are SEHNR and FQNEAQ (reference sequence).

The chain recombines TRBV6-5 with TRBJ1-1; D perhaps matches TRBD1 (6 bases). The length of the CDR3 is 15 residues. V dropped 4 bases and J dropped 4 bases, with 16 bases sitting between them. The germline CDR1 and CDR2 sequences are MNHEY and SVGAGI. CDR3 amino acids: CASSSNRVVLTEAFF. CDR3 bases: TGTGCCAGCAGTTCAAACAGGGTTGTGCTCACTGAAGCTTTCTTT.

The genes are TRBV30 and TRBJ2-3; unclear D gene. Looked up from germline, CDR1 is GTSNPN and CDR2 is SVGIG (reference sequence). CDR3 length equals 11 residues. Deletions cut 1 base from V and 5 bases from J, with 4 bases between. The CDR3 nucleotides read TGTGCCTGGAGTGGAGAAGATACGCAGTATTTT. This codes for CAWSGEDTQYF.

DNA for the CDR3: TGCGCCAGCAGCGGGTTAGCGGGGGCCGCGGAGACCCAGTACTTC. Translating it yields CASSGLAGAAETQYF. The chain couples TRBV5-1 to TRBJ2-5; 9 bases fit TRBD2. Germline V gene data show CDR1 as SGHRS and CDR2 as YFSETQ. The J segment lost 5 bases and the V segment lost 4 bases, leaving 9 bases of the junction unmatched. The CDR3 runs 15 residues.

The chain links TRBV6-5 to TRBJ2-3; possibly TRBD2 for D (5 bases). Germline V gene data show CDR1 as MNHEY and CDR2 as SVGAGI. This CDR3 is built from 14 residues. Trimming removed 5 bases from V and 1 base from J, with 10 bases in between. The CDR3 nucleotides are TGTGCCAGCAGTCGCCGGGAAGGCACAGATACGCAGTATTTT. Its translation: CASSRREGTDTQYF.

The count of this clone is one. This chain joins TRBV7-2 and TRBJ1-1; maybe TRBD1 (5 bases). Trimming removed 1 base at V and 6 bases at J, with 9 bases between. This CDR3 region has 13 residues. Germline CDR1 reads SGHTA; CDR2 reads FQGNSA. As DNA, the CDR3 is TGTGCCAGCAGCTTAGGATGGGGGGCTGAAGCTTTCTTT. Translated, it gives CASSLGWGAEAFF.

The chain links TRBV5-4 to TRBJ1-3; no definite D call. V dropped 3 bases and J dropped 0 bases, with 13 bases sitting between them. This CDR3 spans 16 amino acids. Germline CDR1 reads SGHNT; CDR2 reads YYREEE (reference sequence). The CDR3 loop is CASSSSGSRSGNTIYF. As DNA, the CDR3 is TGTGCCAGCAGCTCGTCCGGGAGCCGCTCTGGAAACACCATATATTTT.

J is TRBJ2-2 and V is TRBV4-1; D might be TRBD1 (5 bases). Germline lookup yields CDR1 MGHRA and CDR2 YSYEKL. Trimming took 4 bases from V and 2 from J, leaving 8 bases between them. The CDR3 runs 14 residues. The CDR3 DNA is TGCGCCAGCAGCCGAGACAGAAACACCGGGGAGCTGTTTTTT. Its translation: CASSRDRNTGELFF.

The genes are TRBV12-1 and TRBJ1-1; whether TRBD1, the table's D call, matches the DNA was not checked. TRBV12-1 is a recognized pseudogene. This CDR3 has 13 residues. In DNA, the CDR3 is TGTGCCAGCAGCCCGGACAGGGACACTGAAGCTTTCTTT. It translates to CASSPDRDTEAFF.

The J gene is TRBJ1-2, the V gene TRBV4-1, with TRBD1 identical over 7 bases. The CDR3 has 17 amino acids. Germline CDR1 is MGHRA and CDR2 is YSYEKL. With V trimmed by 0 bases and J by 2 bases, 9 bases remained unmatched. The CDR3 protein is CASSQDPRTGLNYGYTF. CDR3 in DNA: TGCGCCAGCAGCCAAGATCCCCGGACAGGCTTAAACTATGGCTACACCTTC.

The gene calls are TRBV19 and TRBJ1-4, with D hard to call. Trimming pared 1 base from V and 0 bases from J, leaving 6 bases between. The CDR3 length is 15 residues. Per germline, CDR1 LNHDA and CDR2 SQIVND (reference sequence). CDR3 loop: CASSIGPSTNEKLFF. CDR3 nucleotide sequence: TGTGCCAGTAGTATAGGGCCATCAACTAATGAAAAACTGTTTTTT.

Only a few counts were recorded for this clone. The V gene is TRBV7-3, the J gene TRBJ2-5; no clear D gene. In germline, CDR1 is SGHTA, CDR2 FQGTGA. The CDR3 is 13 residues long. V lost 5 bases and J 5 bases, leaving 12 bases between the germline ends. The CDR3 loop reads CASSHAGSETQYF. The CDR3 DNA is TGTGCCAGCAGCCATGCCGGTTCGGAGACCCAGTACTTC.

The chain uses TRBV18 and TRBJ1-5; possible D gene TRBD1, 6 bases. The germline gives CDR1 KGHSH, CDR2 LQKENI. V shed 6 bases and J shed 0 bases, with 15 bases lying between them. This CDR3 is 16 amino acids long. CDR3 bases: TGTGCCAGCTCCGAATCCCGACAGGTTAGCAATCAGCCCCAGCATTTT. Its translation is CASSESRQVSNQPQHF.

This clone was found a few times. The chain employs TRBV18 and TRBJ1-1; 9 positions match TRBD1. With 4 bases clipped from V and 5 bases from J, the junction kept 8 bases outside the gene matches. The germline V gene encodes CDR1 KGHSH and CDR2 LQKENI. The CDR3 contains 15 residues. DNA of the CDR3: TGTGCCAGCTCACTTACGTCGGGACAGGGTACTGAAGCTTTCTTT. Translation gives CASSLTSGQGTEAFF. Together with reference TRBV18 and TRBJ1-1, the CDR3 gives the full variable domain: NAGVMQNPRHLVRRRGQEARLRCSPMKGHSHVYWYRQLPEEGLKFMVYLQKENIIDESGMPKERFSAEFPKEGPSILRIQQVVRGDSAAYFCASSLTSGQGTEAFFGQGTRLTVV.

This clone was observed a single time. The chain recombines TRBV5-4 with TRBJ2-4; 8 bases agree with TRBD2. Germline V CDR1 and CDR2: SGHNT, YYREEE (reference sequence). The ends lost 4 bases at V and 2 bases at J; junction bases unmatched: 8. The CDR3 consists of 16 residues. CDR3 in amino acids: CASSLKAGVTKNIQYF. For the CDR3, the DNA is TGTGCCAGCAGCCTTAAAGCGGGAGTTACCAAAAACATTCAGTACTTC.

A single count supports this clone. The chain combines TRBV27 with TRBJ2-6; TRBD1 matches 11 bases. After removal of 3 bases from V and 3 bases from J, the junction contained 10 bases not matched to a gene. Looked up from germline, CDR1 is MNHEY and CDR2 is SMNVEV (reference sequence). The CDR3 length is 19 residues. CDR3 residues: CASSFFGTGGTIGANVLTF. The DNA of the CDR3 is TGTGCCAGCAGTTTTTTCGGGACAGGGGGTACTATTGGGGCCAACGTCCTGACTTTC.

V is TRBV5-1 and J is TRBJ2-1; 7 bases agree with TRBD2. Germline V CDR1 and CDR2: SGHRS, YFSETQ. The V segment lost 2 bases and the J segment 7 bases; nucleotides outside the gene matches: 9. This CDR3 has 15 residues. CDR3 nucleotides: TGCGCCAGCAGCTTTTTCACGGGGGGAGGGAATGAGCAGTTCTTC. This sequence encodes CASSFFTGGGNEQFF.

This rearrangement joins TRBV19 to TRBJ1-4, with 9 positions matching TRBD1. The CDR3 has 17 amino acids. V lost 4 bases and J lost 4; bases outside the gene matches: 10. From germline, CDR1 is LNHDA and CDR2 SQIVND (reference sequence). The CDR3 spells CASSTSADRGRNEKLFF. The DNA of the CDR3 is TGTGCCAGTAGTACTTCTGCGGACAGGGGCCGTAATGAAAAACTGTTTTTT.